In its sample, the clone carrying this TCR beta chain was seen a few times. Its antigen is not known. The data were taken from a study of T-cell memory formation after mild COVID-19. Study-wide findings and caveats: Those CD4+ clones that contracted were mainly in CM and EM (CD8+ ones in EMRA).

CDR3 length equals 13 residues. Trimming took 1 base from V and 7 from J, leaving 10 bases between them. Germline CDR1 and CDR2: SGHAT and FQNNGV. TCRdb redid the calling of the 5' RACE reads with MiXCR, one entry per CDR3 protein. The top ten clones hold 2.5% to 3.5% of a sample with a few hundred thousand distinct CDR3 sequences, under 12% of them seen once. The rearrangement joins TRBV11-2 to TRBJ2-5; D call uncertain. This clonotype originated in a young man who had mild COVID-19 (a few samples of this study predate the infection). Cell type and time point are not known. Sequencing was performed on PBMCs or a T cell subset sorted from them (not recorded which). The CDR3 here is CASSLADGGTQYF. CDR3 bases: TGTGCCAGCAGCTTAGCGGACGGTGGGACCCAGTACTTC.